These T cell receptor beta chains were read from a single sample in a study of regulatory T cells in long-lasting Graves disease. TCRdb reprocessed the multiplex PCR reads via MiXCR and lists one record per CDR3 protein. This table holds about half a million distinct CDR3 sequences, about 11% found once. This same sample was also taken into another study, of T cells in Graves' hyperthyroidism and ophthalmopathy.

The material was peripheral blood mononuclear cells (PBMCs), obtained at new diagnosis, from a patient treated with antithyroid drugs. These receptors all come from a young woman with Graves disease. The CDR3 runs from the conserved cysteine through the conserved F or W. Each record gives: V gene, clone size, J gene, D gene, CDR3 protein, CDR3 DNA. D genes are given only for firm matches. Clone size is given for some rows only: seen once, a few or many times, or a class if the clone is expanded.

V gene: TRBV30
clone size: many
J gene: TRBJ1-1
D gene: TRBD1
CDR3 protein: CAWSVSGGGTEAFF
CDR3 DNA: TGTGCCTGGAGTGTTTCAGGGGGTGGCACTGAAGCTTTCTTT

V gene: TRBV7-2
clone size: many
J gene: TRBJ1-3
D gene: .
CDR3 protein: CASSLGGHGAIYF
CDR3 DNA: TGTGCCAGCAGCTTAGGGGGACACGGGGCCATATATTTT

V gene: TRBV19
clone size: many
J gene: TRBJ1-1
D gene: .
CDR3 protein: CASSPRGGLYTEAFF
CDR3 DNA: TGTGCCAGTAGTCCCCGGGGTGGGCTGTACACTGAAGCTTTCTTT

V gene: TRBV4-3
clone size: many
J gene: TRBJ2-3
D gene: TRBD1
CDR3 protein: CASSPTGGSDTQYF
CDR3 DNA: TGCGCCAGCAGCCCCACAGGGGGATCAGATACGCAGTATTTT

V gene: TRBV19
clone size: many
J gene: TRBJ2-3
D gene: .
CDR3 protein: CASSIAGANTDTQYF
CDR3 DNA: TGTGCCAGTAGTATCGCCGGGGCCAACACAGATACGCAGTATTTT

V gene: TRBV27
clone size: many
J gene: TRBJ1-6
D gene: .
CDR3 protein: CASSLNVGSPLHF
CDR3 DNA: TGTGCCAGCAGTTTGAATGTGGGGTCACCCCTCCACTTT

V gene: TRBV12-3/TRBV12-4
clone size: many
J gene: TRBJ1-5
D gene: TRBD1
CDR3 protein: CASSPTGTGGASRQPQHF
CDR3 DNA: TGTGCCAGCAGCCCGACGGGGACAGGGGGCGCTTCGAGGCAGCCCCAGCATTTT

V gene: TRBV20-1
clone size: .
J gene: TRBJ2-2
D gene: .
CDR3 protein: CSARRGVGVQTGELFF
CDR3 DNA: TGCAGTGCTAGAAGGGGAGTGGGTGTTCAAACCGGGGAGCTGTTTTTT

V gene: TRBV6-2/TRBV6-3
clone size: few
J gene: TRBJ2-7
D gene: TRBD2
CDR3 protein: CASSFGTSGRAYEQYF
CDR3 DNA: TGTGCCAGCAGTTTTGGGACTAGCGGGAGGGCCTACGAGCAGTACTTC

V gene: TRBV27
clone size: .
J gene: TRBJ2-2
D gene: TRBD2
CDR3 protein: CASSSPGAGGGTGELFF
CDR3 DNA: TGTGCCAGCAGTTCTCCGGGTGCGGGAGGTGGGACCGGGGAGCTGTTTTTT

V gene: TRBV2
clone size: many
J gene: TRBJ2-7
D gene: TRBD1
CDR3 protein: CASSQRQGYEQYF
CDR3 DNA: TGTGCCAGCAGCCAACGACAGGGCTACGAGCAGTACTTC

V gene: TRBV2
clone size: .
J gene: TRBJ2-6
D gene: .
CDR3 protein: CASSEWANVLTF
CDR3 DNA: TGTGCCAGCAGTGAGTGGGCCAACGTCCTGACTTTC

V gene: TRBV29-1
clone size: few
J gene: TRBJ2-7
D gene: .
CDR3 protein: CSVAWGGEQYF
CDR3 DNA: TGCAGCGTTGCCTGGGGAGGCGAGCAGTACTTC

V gene: TRBV28
clone size: many
J gene: TRBJ2-1
D gene: TRBD2
CDR3 protein: CASSLPGELAGGRSSYNEQFF
CDR3 DNA: TGTGCCAGCAGTTTGCCGGGTGAGCTAGCGGGAGGGAGAAGCTCCTACAATGAGCAGTTCTTC

V gene: TRBV28
clone size: few
J gene: TRBJ2-6
D gene: .
CDR3 protein: CASSLSDFSGANVLTF
CDR3 DNA: TGTGCCAGCAGTTTATCCGACTTCTCTGGGGCCAACGTCCTGACTTTC

V gene: TRBV12-3/TRBV12-4
clone size: many
J gene: TRBJ2-2
D gene: TRBD1
CDR3 protein: CASSLGDRAAGVGELFF
CDR3 DNA: TGTGCCAGCAGTTTAGGAGACAGGGCGGCAGGAGTCGGGGAGCTGTTTTTT

V gene: TRBV19
clone size: .
J gene: TRBJ2-3
D gene: .
CDR3 protein: CASTVGGTDTQYF
CDR3 DNA: TGTGCCAGTACAGTGGGAGGAACAGATACGCAGTATTTT

V gene: TRBV12-3/TRBV12-4
clone size: many
J gene: TRBJ2-1
D gene: TRBD2
CDR3 protein: CASRALAEINNEQFF
CDR3 DNA: TGTGCCAGCAGAGCTCTAGCGGAGATAAACAATGAGCAGTTCTTC

V gene: TRBV2
clone size: many
J gene: TRBJ2-1
D gene: .
CDR3 protein: CASSDLIASVYNEQFF
CDR3 DNA: TGTGCCAGCAGTGATCTAATAGCGTCCGTCTACAATGAGCAGTTCTTC

V gene: TRBV28
clone size: many
J gene: TRBJ1-3
D gene: .
CDR3 protein: CASSGLISWGQVSGNTIYF
CDR3 DNA: TGTGCCAGCAGTGGACTTATATCCTGGGGACAAGTCTCTGGAAACACCATATATTTT

V gene: TRBV30
clone size: many
J gene: TRBJ2-2
D gene: .
CDR3 protein: CAWRNSGSNTGELFF
CDR3 DNA: TGTGCCTGGAGAAACTCAGGGTCGAACACCGGGGAGCTGTTTTTT

V gene: TRBV2
clone size: many
J gene: TRBJ1-6
D gene: .
CDR3 protein: CASSGETVSYNSPLHF
CDR3 DNA: TGTGCCAGCAGCGGAGAGACAGTTTCCTATAATTCACCCCTCCACTTT

V gene: TRBV7-8
clone size: .
J gene: TRBJ2-5
D gene: .
CDR3 protein: CASSLNRQTQYF
CDR3 DNA: TGTGCCAGCAGCCTAAACCGGCAGACCCAGTACTTC

V gene: TRBV5-1
clone size: once
J gene: TRBJ1-1
D gene: .
CDR3 protein: CASSLVAWGREAFF
CDR3 DNA: TGCGCCAGCAGCTTGGTCGCCTGGGGAAGGGAAGCTTTCTTT

V gene: TRBV28
clone size: many
J gene: TRBJ2-7
D gene: .
CDR3 protein: CASRLYRLGSYEQYF
CDR3 DNA: TGTGCCAGCAGACTCTACAGGCTCGGCTCCTACGAGCAGTACTTC

V gene: TRBV5-1
clone size: few
J gene: TRBJ2-5
D gene: .
CDR3 protein: CASNFGGPGETQYF
CDR3 DNA: TGCGCCAGCAACTTCGGGGGCCCGGGGGAGACCCAGTACTTC

V gene: TRBV4-1
clone size: few
J gene: TRBJ2-7
D gene: TRBD1
CDR3 protein: CASSQATGGPYEQYF
CDR3 DNA: TGCGCCAGCAGCCAAGCAACAGGGGGCCCCTACGAGCAGTACTTC

V gene: TRBV30
clone size: few
J gene: TRBJ1-5
D gene: .
CDR3 protein: CAWNGRGAPNQPQHF
CDR3 DNA: TGTGCCTGGAACGGCAGAGGGGCTCCCAATCAGCCCCAGCATTTT

V gene: TRBV28
clone size: many
J gene: TRBJ1-1
D gene: .
CDR3 protein: CASSLGTSGNTEAFF
CDR3 DNA: TGTGCCAGCAGTTTAGGTACCTCTGGCAACACTGAAGCTTTCTTT

V gene: TRBV6-1
clone size: .
J gene: TRBJ1-2
D gene: .
CDR3 protein: CASSKGHNYGYTF
CDR3 DNA: TGTGCCAGCAGCAAGGGACACAACTATGGCTACACCTTC

V gene: TRBV19
clone size: .
J gene: TRBJ1-1
D gene: .
CDR3 protein: CASSIQNTEAFF
CDR3 DNA: TGTGCCAGTAGTATACAGAACACTGAAGCTTTCTTT

V gene: TRBV7-9
clone size: many
J gene: TRBJ2-7
D gene: .
CDR3 protein: CASSEPDTAYEQYF
CDR3 DNA: TGTGCCAGCAGCGAGCCCGACACAGCCTACGAGCAGTACTTC

V gene: TRBV15
clone size: many
J gene: TRBJ1-4
D gene: .
CDR3 protein: CATSGGYRTGNEKLFF
CDR3 DNA: TGTGCCACCAGCGGGGGGTACCGGACGGGGAATGAAAAACTGTTTTTT

V gene: TRBV9
clone size: .
J gene: TRBJ2-3
D gene: TRBD2
CDR3 protein: CASGTASGSTGTQYF
CDR3 DNA: TGTGCCAGCGGCACGGCTAGCGGGAGTACAGGTACGCAGTATTTT

V gene: TRBV11-2
clone size: few
J gene: TRBJ2-7
D gene: TRBD1
CDR3 protein: CASSLVGTGRYEQYF
CDR3 DNA: TGTGCCAGCAGCTTAGTGGGGACAGGCAGATACGAGCAGTACTTC

V gene: TRBV28
clone size: few
J gene: TRBJ2-1
D gene: .
CDR3 protein: CASSDQGRARGSSYNEQFF
CDR3 DNA: TGTGCCAGCAGTGACCAGGGACGAGCCCGTGGTAGCTCCTACAATGAGCAGTTCTTC

V gene: TRBV2
clone size: few
J gene: TRBJ2-1
D gene: .
CDR3 protein: CASSELATYNEQFF
CDR3 DNA: TGTGCCAGCAGTGAACTAGCAACCTACAATGAGCAGTTCTTC